These 8 T cell receptor beta chains were all obtained from the same sample, sequenced in a study of T cell repertoires in cytomegalovirus infection. TCRdb fed the reads into MiXCR, producing one record per CDR3 protein. The sample includes about 600,000 distinct CDR3 sequences, roughly 24% of them seen just once. The sample was CD8+ T cells from PBMCs. Receptor source: a human donor in good health (CMV status not recorded). Some clones in this sample may be carry-over from other donors' samples.

Points on this clonotype: This could be a read error, since a much larger clone is one nucleotide away. The chain joins TRBV12-5 to TRBJ2-1; D perhaps matches TRBD1 (5 bases). Trimming cost V 6 bases and J 3 bases, with 9 bases left between them. Germline V CDR1 and CDR2: LGHNT, FRNRAP. The CDR3 contains 13 residues. The CDR3 region has the DNA TGTGCTAGTGGGCAGACAGACTACAATGAGCAGTTCTTC. It is translated as CASGQTDYNEQFF. The full variable domain, rest sourced from reference TRBV12-5 and TRBJ2-1, is DARVTQTPRHKVTEMGQEVTMRCQPILGHNTVFWYRQTMMQGLELLAYFRNRAPLDDSGMPKDRFSAEMPDATLATLKIQPSEPRDSAVYFCASGQTDYNEQFFGPGTRLTVL.

This clonotype has at least ten counts. The chain is built from TRBV7-3 and TRBJ2-1, with D perhaps matching TRBD1 (6 bases). Trimming removed 1 base from V and 2 bases from J, with 12 bases in between. Looked up from germline, CDR1 is SGHTA and CDR2 is FQGTGA. The CDR3 length is 16 residues. DNA of the CDR3: TGTGCCAGCAGCTTAAAATCTGGGGGCCCCTACAATGAGCAGTTCTTC. It specifies CASSLKSGGPYNEQFF.

This clonotype has more than one count but fewer than ten. Mismatch with germline at one junction end may stem from a read error. The chain recombines TRBV4-2 with TRBJ2-1; TRBD2 matches 9 bases. This CDR3 has 15 amino acids. Germline V CDR1 and CDR2: LGHNA, YNFKEQ. CDR3: CASNQEAGGRNEQFF. CDR3 in DNA: TGTGCCAGCAACCAAGAAGCGGGGGGTAGGAATGAGCAGTTCTTC.

In its sample, this clonotype was seen many times. The rearrangement links TRBV25-1 to TRBJ1-2; D ambiguous. This CDR3 has 13 residues. Trimming took 3 bases from V and 0 from J, leaving 5 bases between them. The germline V gene encodes CDR1 MGHDK and CDR2 SYGVNS. The CDR3 DNA follows: TGTGCCAGCAGTGATAGAGCTAACTATGGCTACACCTTC. It is translated as CASSDRANYGYTF.

This CDR3 is CASSEPGEQFF. Written as DNA, the CDR3 is TGTGCCAGCAGTGAACCCGGTGAGCAGTTCTTC. V usage is TRBV2 and J usage is TRBJ2-1; no firm D call. From germline, CDR1 is SNHLY and CDR2 FYNNEI. This CDR3 is built from 11 residues. V dropped 2 bases and J dropped 9 bases, with 5 bases sitting between them.

This clonotype has just one count. A read error may produce the germline difference seen at one junction end. This chain joins TRBV11-2 and TRBJ2-7, with 8 bases lining up with TRBD1. The CDR3 has 17 residues. CDR1 SGHAT and CDR2 FQNNGV come from the germline V gene. CDR3 amino acids: CASNLDLVQGAPYEQYF. In DNA, the CDR3 is TGTGCCAGCAACTTAGATCTCGTCCAGGGGGCCCCCTACGAGCAGTACTTC.

This clonotype appeared many times. This chain connects TRBV7-2 to TRBJ2-1, with a tentative D call TRBD1 (6 bases). This CDR3 region has 13 residues. Trimming removed 4 bases from V and 9 bases from J, with 13 bases in between. Per the germline V gene, CDR1 is SGHTA and CDR2 is FQGNSA. CDR3 amino acids: CASSSFRGTEQFF. CDR3 nucleotides: TGTGCCAGCAGCTCATTCAGGGGAACTGAGCAGTTCTTC.

V usage is TRBV6-5 and J usage is TRBJ2-7; 8 bases align to TRBD1. Germline V gene data show CDR1 as MNHEY and CDR2 as SVGAGI. The CDR3 extends over 14 amino acids. J gave up 2 bases and V 6 bases, and 6 bases lay outside the gene matches. In DNA form, the CDR3 reads TGTGCCAGCAGCTATGGACAGGGCCCCTACGAGCAGTACTTC. It specifies CASSYGQGPYEQYF.